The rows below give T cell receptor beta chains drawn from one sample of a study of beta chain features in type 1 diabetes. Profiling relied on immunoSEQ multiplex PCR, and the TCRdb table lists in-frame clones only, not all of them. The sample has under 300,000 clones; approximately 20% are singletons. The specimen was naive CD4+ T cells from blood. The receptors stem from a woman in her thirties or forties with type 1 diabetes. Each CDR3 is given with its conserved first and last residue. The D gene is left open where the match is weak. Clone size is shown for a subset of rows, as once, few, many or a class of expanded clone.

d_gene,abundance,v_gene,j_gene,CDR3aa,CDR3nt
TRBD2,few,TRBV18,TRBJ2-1,CASSVGLAGPEQFF,TGTGCCAGCTCGGTAGGGCTAGCGGGTCCTGAGCAGTTCTTC
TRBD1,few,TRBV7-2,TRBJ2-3,CASSSGQGRTDTQYF,TGTGCCAGCAGTTCCGGACAGGGACGCACAGATACGCAGTATTTT
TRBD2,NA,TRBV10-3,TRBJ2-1,CAISETSGRAWNEQFF,TGTGCCATCAGTGAGACTAGCGGGAGGGCCTGGAATGAGCAGTTCTTC
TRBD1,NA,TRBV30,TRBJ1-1,CAWSVARTGEGTEAFF,TGTGCCTGGAGTGTAGCCCGGACAGGGGAGGGTACTGAAGCTTTCTTT
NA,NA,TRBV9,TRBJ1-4,CASSVEPGSGKLFF,TGTGCCAGCAGCGTAGAGCCAGGGTCGGGAAAACTGTTTTTT
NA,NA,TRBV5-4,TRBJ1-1,CASSLVGGLNTEAFF,TGTGCCAGCAGCTTGGTAGGAGGGTTGAACACTGAAGCTTTCTTT
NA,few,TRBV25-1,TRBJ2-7,CASSEPPPGKYEQYF,TGTGCCAGCAGTGAACCGCCCCCAGGGAAGTACGAGCAGTACTTC
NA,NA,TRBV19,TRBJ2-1,CASSWRFGGGGDEQFF,TGTGCCAGTAGTTGGCGGTTTGGGGGAGGAGGAGATGAGCAGTTCTTC
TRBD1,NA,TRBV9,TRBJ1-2,CASSVDPGGEYGYTF,TGTGCCAGCAGCGTAGATCCAGGGGGCGAATATGGCTACACCTTC
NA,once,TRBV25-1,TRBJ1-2,CASSPETGGYTF,TGTGCCAGCAGTCCCGAAACGGGAGGCTACACCTTC
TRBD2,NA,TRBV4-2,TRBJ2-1,CASSQPLGREEDNEQFF,TGTGCCAGCAGCCAACCCCTGGGACGGGAGGAGGACAATGAGCAGTTCTTC
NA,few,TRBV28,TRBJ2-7,CASRTIKGVSYEQYF,TGTGCCAGCAGGACCATAAAGGGGGTCTCCTACGAGCAGTACTTC
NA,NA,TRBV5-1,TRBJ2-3,CASMRTGGSDTQYF,TGCGCCAGCATGCGGACAGGAGGGTCAGATACGCAGTATTTT
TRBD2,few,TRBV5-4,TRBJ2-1,CASSRGASGRGNEQFF,TGTGCCAGCAGCCGGGGAGCTAGCGGGAGAGGGAATGAGCAGTTCTTC
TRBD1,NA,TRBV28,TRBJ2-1,CASSQVGTGEPNEQFF,TGTGCCAGCAGTCAGGTAGGGACAGGGGAACCAAATGAGCAGTTCTTC
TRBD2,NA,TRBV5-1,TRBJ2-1,CASSFLAGTSSYNEQFF,TGCGCCAGCAGCTTTCTAGCGGGGACTAGCTCCTACAATGAGCAGTTCTTC
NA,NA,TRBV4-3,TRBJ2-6,CASSQDHTVFSGANVLTF,TGCGCCAGCAGCCAAGATCATACAGTGTTCTCTGGGGCCAACGTCCTGACTTTC
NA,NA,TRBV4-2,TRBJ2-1,CASSQGTDNEQFF,TGTGCCAGCAGCCAAGGGACAGACAATGAGCAGTTCTTC
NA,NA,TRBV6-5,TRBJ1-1,CASTGRVANTEAFF,TGTGCCAGCACTGGGAGGGTGGCTAACACTGAAGCTTTCTTT
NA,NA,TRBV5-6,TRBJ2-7,CASSLGLVTVNYEQYF,TGTGCCAGCAGCTTGGGCCTCGTAACAGTAAACTACGAGCAGTACTTC
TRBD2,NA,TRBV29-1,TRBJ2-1,CSAPSGRASYNEQFF,TGCAGCGCGCCCAGCGGGAGGGCCTCCTACAATGAGCAGTTCTTC